This T cell receptor (beta chain) stems from a study of post-analysis software for immune sequencing data. Study conclusions and caveats: Patients used about five TRBV segments, including TRBV5-6, TRBV5-1 and TRBV20-1, more often than controls.

This clonotype appeared many times. Antigen unknown. Every TCR beta cDNA library bore unique molecular identifiers. T cells numbering about 0.85 to 10 million yielded cDNA molecules that totaled about 500,000. MiXCR was run by TCRdb on the PCR reads, yielding one entry per CDR3 protein. In the table there are about 190,000 distinct CDR3 sequences, 29% of which are singletons. This CDR3 contains 13 residues. The V gene end was trimmed by 5 bases and the J gene end by 4 bases; junction bases not matched to a gene: 3. The TCR comes from a girl aged 2-17 years with multiple sclerosis. The V gene is TRBV12-3 or TRBV12-4, the J gene TRBJ1-2; TRBD1 aligns across 8 bases. The material sequenced was blood. The CDR3 sequence is CASSPGGGYGYTF. The CDR3 region has the DNA TGTGCCAGCAGTCCAGGGGGCGGCTATGGCTACACCTTC.